Following are 22 T cell receptor beta chains from one sample sequenced in a study of cytomegalovirus exposure and HLA in healthy donors. With 60 Vbeta and 13 Jbeta primers, the PCR was carried out. Assay: immunoSEQ multiplex PCR; the TCRdb copy retains only in-frame clones and omits some. The sample carries roughly 96,000 clones, about four fifths recorded once. The sequenced sample consisted of PBMCs. The receptors here all came from a woman in her 70s in good health and CMV-seropositive.

This clone was detected a few times. The CDR3 coding sequence is TGTGCCAGCAGCTACACAGTTGGGGAGCTGTTTTTT. It codes for CASSYTVGELFF. The chain joins TRBV14 to TRBJ2-2; D is unclear. Trimming took off 5 bases at V and 8 bases at J, with 9 bases between the two ends. The germline V gene encodes CDR1 SGHDN and CDR2 FVKESK. The CDR3 runs to 12 residues.

V usage is TRBV5-1 and J usage is TRBJ2-6, with D perhaps TRBD1 (5 bases). V lost 0 bases and J 4 bases, leaving 11 bases between the germline ends. Germline-derived CDR1 and CDR2 are SGHRS and YFSETQ. CDR3 length: 16 amino acids. The CDR3 DNA is TGCGCCAGCAGCTTGGCCGACAGAACCGGGGCCAACGTCCTGACTTTC. Its protein product is CASSLADRTGANVLTF.

The J gene is TRBJ2-2, the V gene TRBV6-1, with 8 bases fitting TRBD1. The germline gives CDR1 MNHNS, CDR2 SASEGT. This CDR3 contains 14 residues. V lost 6 bases to trimming and J lost 6 bases; unmatched junction nucleotides: 6. This chain's CDR3 is CASSLDRVAGELFF. CDR3 coding DNA: TGTGCCAGCAGCCTGGACAGGGTCGCCGGGGAGCTGTTTTTT.

The chain carries TRBV5-1 and TRBJ2-7; 8 bases map to TRBD1. V lost 4 bases, J lost 0 bases, and 6 bases stayed unmatched. This CDR3 is built from 15 residues. In germline, CDR1 is SGHRS, CDR2 YFSETQ. CDR3 DNA: TGCGCCAGCAGCACGGGACAGGCCGACTCCTACGAGCAGTACTTC. It codes for CASSTGQADSYEQYF.

The V gene is TRBV7-9, the J gene TRBJ2-5; unclear D gene. This CDR3 region has 16 residues. Germline CDR1 and CDR2: SEHNR and FQNEAQ (reference sequence). V lost 1 base, J lost 4 bases, and 16 bases lay in between. This CDR3 is CASSLDFLQRAETQYF. In DNA form, the CDR3 reads TGTGCCAGCAGCTTAGATTTTCTGCAGCGCGCAGAGACCCAGTACTTC.

The chain combines TRBV30 with TRBJ2-1; D unclear. This CDR3 is 13 amino acids long. Looked up from germline, CDR1 is GTSNPN and CDR2 is SVGIG (reference sequence). V lost 4 bases and J lost 3, with 10 bases in between. Written as DNA, the CDR3 is TGTGCCTGGATGGGCTATAACTACAATGAGCAGTTCTTC. This translates into CAWMGYNYNEQFF.

This chain joins TRBV10-3 and TRBJ1-2; D is unresolved. Trimming removed 3 bases from V and 0 bases from J, with 8 bases in between. Germline-derived CDR1 and CDR2 are ENHRY and SYGVKD. The CDR3 sequence is 14 residues long. The DNA for the CDR3 is TGTGCCATCAGTGATGGAGGCACTAACTATGGCTACACCTTC. Amino acids: CAISDGGTNYGYTF.

The chain links TRBV28 to TRBJ2-7; possible D gene TRBD1, 6 bases. V was pared by 4 bases and J by 5 bases, with 18 bases between. The length of the CDR3 is 15 residues. Per the germline V gene, CDR1 is MDHEN and CDR2 is SYDVKM. CDR3 sequence (DNA): TGTGCCAGCAGTTCGACAGGACCAACAGACCACGAGCAGTACTTC. It encodes CASSSTGPTDHEQYF.

The gene calls are TRBV7-2 and TRBJ2-2; the D gene is possibly TRBD1 (5 bases). Looked up from germline, CDR1 is SGHTA and CDR2 is FQGNSA. V shed 4 bases and J shed 0 bases, with 12 bases lying between them. The CDR3 covers 16 residues. The DNA for the CDR3 is TGTGCCAGCAGCTGGCCAGGGCTATCGAACACCGGGGAGCTGTTTTTT. Residues: CASSWPGLSNTGELFF.

The rearrangement links TRBV5-1 to TRBJ2-2, with D possibly being TRBD2 (6 bases). Between the trimmed V and J ends, which lost 6 bases and 2 bases, there was a span of 20 bases. CDR1 is SGHRS and CDR2 is YFSETQ in the germline V gene. The CDR3 extends over 17 amino acids. The DNA for the CDR3 is TGCGCCAGCACCGACTATCCCGGGACTGCAAACACCGGGGAGCTGTTTTTT. Its protein is CASTDYPGTANTGELFF.

The chain combines TRBV7-2 with TRBJ2-1, with 10 nucleotides matching TRBD2. The CDR3 consists of 16 residues. J lost 10 bases, V lost 3 bases, and 12 bases had no gene match. CDR1 and CDR2 (germline): SGHTA, FQGNSA. The CDR3, as DNA: TGTGCCAGCAGCTTCCTCAGCGGGAGGGTCGTCGGAGAGCAGTTCTTC. It yields the protein CASSFLSGRVVGEQFF.

This clone showed up just a few times. The V call is TRBV4-2, the J call TRBJ1-3, with 8 bases aligning to TRBD1. V lost 2 bases to trimming and J lost 0 bases; unmatched junction nucleotides: 9. This CDR3 spans 18 amino acids. Germline V gene lookup returns CDR1 LGHNA and CDR2 YNFKEQ. CDR3 sequence: CASSQLPGQAVSGNTIYF. The DNA for the CDR3 is TGTGCCAGCAGCCAACTACCGGGACAGGCCGTCTCTGGAAACACCATATATTTT.

The J gene is TRBJ2-7, the V gene TRBV4-3, with D perhaps TRBD2 (5 bases). Germline loops: CDR1 LGHNA, CDR2 YSLEER. Trimming removed 4 bases from V and 5 bases from J, with 21 bases in between. This CDR3 region has 16 residues. CDR3 amino acids: CASSLEVSSPPNEQYF. CDR3 nucleotide sequence: TGCGCCAGCAGCCTGGAGGTTTCGTCCCCTCCTAACGAGCAGTACTTC.

V is TRBV23-1 and J is TRBJ1-1, with 9 positions matching TRBD1. TRBV23-1 is annotated as an ORF whose role is uncertain. Trimming at V came to 8 bases and at J to 4 bases, leaving 11 bases not matched to a gene. This CDR3 has 15 amino acids. CDR3 DNA sequence: TGCGCCAGCCGGGGGGACAGGGCCCCTCTCACTGAAGCTTTCTTT. Encoded protein: CASRGDRAPLTEAFF.

This sequence joins TRBV19 and TRBJ1-5; 9 bases fit TRBD1. Germline lookup yields CDR1 LNHDA and CDR2 SQIVND (reference sequence). V dropped 4 bases and J dropped 4; count of bases not matched to a gene: 5. The CDR3 is 15 residues long. CDR3 sequence: CASSRQGGTNQPQHF. The CDR3 region has the DNA TGTGCCAGTAGTAGACAGGGGGGAACTAATCAGCCCCAGCATTTT.

This sequence joins TRBV11-2 and TRBJ2-7, with 7 bases lining up with TRBD2. With V trimmed by 3 bases and J by 2 bases, 7 bases remained unmatched. Germline CDR1 is SGHAT and CDR2 is FQNNGV. The CDR3 length is 15 residues. The CDR3 nucleotides are TGTGCCAGCAGCTTCCGACTAGCTGCTACCTACGAGCAGTACTTC. Translated, it gives CASSFRLAATYEQYF.

The chain employs TRBV12-2 and TRBJ2-5; TRBD2 was called by the table and not checked on the DNA. TRBV12-2 is classified as a pseudogene. The CDR3 sequence is 16 residues long. CDR3 sequence (DNA): TGTGCAAGTCGCTATACAACAGGTGGCGGGGGAGAGACCCAGTACTTC. Its protein is CASRYTTGGGGETQYF.

Only a few counts were recorded for this clone. The rearrangement joins TRBV6-6 to TRBJ1-4; TRBD1 matches 9 bases. In germline, CDR1 is MNHNY, CDR2 SVGAGI (reference sequence). This CDR3 has 14 residues. J gave up 8 bases and V 6 bases, and 7 bases lay outside the gene matches. CDR3 in amino acids: CASSRDRAAEKLFF. DNA for the CDR3: TGTGCCAGCAGCCGGGACAGGGCGGCGGAAAAACTGTTTTTT.

This chain joins TRBV5-1 and TRBJ1-1, with TRBD1 matching 8 bases. This CDR3 is 14 amino acids long. Trimming cost V 1 base and J 11 bases; bases outside gene matches: 10. Germline V gene data show CDR1 as SGHRS and CDR2 as YFSETQ. The chain's CDR3 is CASSLTPGQASAFF. Written as DNA, the CDR3 is TGCGCCAGCAGCTTGACTCCGGGACAGGCTTCTGCTTTCTTT.

Worth noting for this clone: Its ends do not fully match the called genes, so a read error is possible. The gene calls are TRBV7-7 and TRBJ2-7, with 16 bases fitting TRBD2. This CDR3 is 22 amino acids long. Germline loops: CDR1 SSHAT, CDR2 FNYEAQ (reference sequence). The CDR3 DNA reads TGTGCTAGCAGCTTTCCGTCGACTGATTTAGGGACTAGCGGGAGGGCCATAAACGAGCAGTACTTC. It specifies CASSFPSTDLGTSGRAINEQYF.

The gene calls are TRBV29-1 and TRBJ2-7; 7 bases map to TRBD2. V lost 1 base and J lost 7; bases outside the gene matches: 13. The CDR3 contains 15 residues. CDR1 is SQVTM, CDR2 ANQGSEA, per germline. The CDR3 here is CSVEGVGGKLGEQYF. The CDR3 coding sequence is TGCAGCGTTGAAGGAGTGGGAGGGAAACTCGGAGAGCAGTACTTC.

The V call is TRBV18, the J call TRBJ2-7; the match to TRBD1 covers 9 bases. Germline V gene data show CDR1 as KGHSH and CDR2 as LQKENI. This CDR3 comprises 15 residues. The junction had 6 bases not matched to a gene; V was cut back by 4 bases and J by 2 bases. CDR3: CASSRPGQGPYEQYF. CDR3 in DNA: TGTGCCAGCTCACGACCGGGACAGGGCCCCTACGAGCAGTACTTC.